This is a list of T cell receptor beta chains from one sample in a study of technical replicates of blood from several donors. The table came from immunoSEQ multiplex PCR; TCRdb's copy has only in-frame clones and leaves some out. Of tens of thousands of clones in the sample, roughly 91% are singletons; the top ten hold 3% to 4%. The sequenced material came from PBMCs. The receptors stem from a human donor in good health. Some clones in this sample may be carry-over from other donors' samples. Both conserved end residues are part of each CDR3. Each record gives: V gene, clone size, D gene, J gene, CDR3 DNA, CDR3 protein. The D gene is left open where the match is weak. Rows give clone size only sometimes, using once, few, many, or a class for an expanded clone.

V: TRBV9; size: -; D: TRBD2; J: TRBJ2-7; DNA: TGTGCCAGCAGCGTACGACTAGCGGGCACATACGAGCAGTACTTC; CDR3: CASSVRLAGTYEQYF
V: TRBV19; size: -; D: -; J: TRBJ1-3; DNA: TGTGCCAGTAGTATGGCCAGTGGAAACACCATATATTTT; CDR3: CASSMASGNTIYF
V: TRBV6-1; size: -; D: -; J: TRBJ1-1; DNA: TGTGCCAGCAGTGAATGGGCACCGGATACTGAAGCTTTCTTT; CDR3: CASSEWAPDTEAFF
V: TRBV30; size: -; D: TRBD2; J: TRBJ2-7; DNA: TGTGCCTGGAGCGCGAGCGGGAGGGCCACCTACGAGCAGTACTTC; CDR3: CAWSASGRATYEQYF
V: TRBV2; size: -; D: -; J: TRBJ1-3; DNA: TGTGCCAGCAGTGAAGGGACAGACCTCTTCTCTGGAAACACCATATATTTT; CDR3: CASSEGTDLFSGNTIYF
V: TRBV21-1; size: -; D: -; J: TRBJ2-1; DNA: TGTGCCAGCATCAATGGGCAGAGCTCCTACAATGAGCAGTTCTTC; CDR3: CASINGQSSYNEQFF
V: TRBV7-6; size: -; D: TRBD2; J: TRBJ2-1; DNA: TGTGCCAGCAGCTTCAGGACTAGCGGGAGGGGTTATGAGCAGTTCTTC; CDR3: CASSFRTSGRGYEQFF
V: TRBV4-1; size: -; D: -; J: TRBJ1-2; DNA: TGCGCCAGCAGCCAAGGGGAGTCCGGCTATGGCTACACCTTC; CDR3: CASSQGESGYGYTF
V: TRBV19; size: once; D: TRBD1; J: TRBJ1-6; DNA: TGTGCCAGTAGTGATGGGACAGTCGCTTCACCCCTCCACTTT; CDR3: CASSDGTVASPLHF
V: TRBV7-9; size: -; D: -; J: TRBJ2-1; DNA: TGTGCCAGCAGCTCGTCGGGGGAAGGGGCCATTAATGAGCAGTTCTTC; CDR3: CASSSSGEGAINEQFF
V: TRBV7-2; size: -; D: TRBD2; J: TRBJ2-2; DNA: TGTGCCGCGGGTTCGGGGGGGTTCGGGGCCGGGGAGCTGTTTTTT; CDR3: CAAGSGGFGAGELFF
V: TRBV5-4; size: -; D: -; J: TRBJ1-2; DNA: TGTGCCAGCAGCCCGGACAATAACTATGGCTACACCTTC; CDR3: CASSPDNNYGYTF
V: TRBV5-1; size: -; D: -; J: TRBJ2-3; DNA: TGCGCCAGCAGCTTGACCCCCCAGGGTGATACGCAGTATTTT; CDR3: CASSLTPQGDTQYF
V: TRBV18; size: -; D: TRBD1; J: TRBJ2-7; DNA: TGTGCCAGCTCACCACACCCGGGACAGGGGAGCGAGCAGTACTTC; CDR3: CASSPHPGQGSEQYF
V: TRBV19; size: once; D: TRBD1; J: TRBJ1-2; DNA: TGTGCCAGCCGGGGACAGTTAAACTATGGCTACACCTTC; CDR3: CASRGQLNYGYTF
V: TRBV11-2; size: -; D: -; J: TRBJ2-3; DNA: TGTGCCAGCAGCCCGACATTCTCTACAGATACGCAGTATTTT; CDR3: CASSPTFSTDTQYF
V: TRBV19; size: -; D: TRBD2; J: TRBJ2-3; DNA: TGTGCCAGTAGTATAAATAGCGGGGTGTCAGATACGCAGTATTTT; CDR3: CASSINSGVSDTQYF